This is a list of T cell receptor beta chains from one sample in a study of shared clonotypes between healthy human individuals. Sequencing was performed with immunoSEQ multiplex PCR; in TCRdb, only in-frame clones are kept and a portion is missing. Here the sample spans nearly 2 million clones, about 95% being singletons. The sequenced sample was naive CD8+ T cells sorted from blood. These receptors originate from a man younger than 35 in good health. Both conserved end residues are part of each CDR3. A D gene is named only where the DNA matches it firmly. Clone size, where shown, is once, few, many, or a class for clones that have expanded.

D: -
V: TRBV27
J: TRBJ2-7
length: 13
size: -
CDR3: CASSHNRAYEQYF
DNA: TGTGCCAGCAGTCATAACAGGGCCTACGAGCAGTACTTC

D: -
V: TRBV7-9
J: TRBJ2-7
length: 17
size: -
CDR3: CASSLGLGTEFPYEQYF
DNA: TGTGCCAGCAGCCTAGGACTTGGGACGGAATTCCCCTACGAGCAGTACTTC

D: TRBD1
V: TRBV7-8
J: TRBJ2-1
length: 17
size: -
CDR3: CASSLAGATGASPEQFF
DNA: TGTGCCAGCAGCTTAGCCGGGGCGACAGGGGCCTCACCTGAGCAGTTCTTC

D: TRBD1
V: TRBV2
J: TRBJ1-6
length: 15
size: -
CDR3: CASSVLETGGESLHF
DNA: TGTGCCAGCAGCGTTCTTGAGACAGGGGGAGAATCCCTCCACTTT

D: -
V: TRBV2
J: TRBJ2-7
length: 12
size: -
CDR3: CASSFVFGEQYF
DNA: TGTGCCAGCAGTTTTGTTTTCGGGGAGCAGTACTTC

D: -
V: TRBV29-1
J: TRBJ2-3
length: 12
size: once
CDR3: CSVEDSPDTQYF
DNA: TGCAGCGTTGAGGACAGTCCAGATACGCAGTATTTT

D: -
V: TRBV2
J: TRBJ2-7
length: 14
size: -
CDR3: CASSVAASDYEQYF
DNA: TGTGCCAGCAGTGTGGCTGCTAGCGACTACGAGCAGTACTTC

D: -
V: TRBV5-8
J: TRBJ2-1
length: 15
size: -
CDR3: CASSISGLTYNEQFF
DNA: TGTGCCAGCAGCATTAGCGGCCTAACCTACAATGAGCAGTTCTTC

D: TRBD2
V: TRBV6-6
J: TRBJ2-1
length: 13
size: -
CDR3: CASSSAGVDEQFF
DNA: TGTGCCAGCAGTTCAGCGGGAGTGGATGAGCAGTTCTTC

D: TRBD2
V: TRBV28
J: TRBJ2-3
length: 17
size: -
CDR3: CASSLGLAGRHSDTQYF
DNA: TGTGCCAGCAGTTTGGGACTAGCGGGGAGGCACTCAGATACGCAGTATTTT

D: -
V: TRBV11-1
J: TRBJ1-1
length: 13
size: -
CDR3: CASSHRGGTEAFF
DNA: TGTGCCAGCAGCCACCGGGGGGGGACTGAAGCTTTCTTT

D: TRBD2
V: TRBV19
J: TRBJ2-7
length: 13
size: once
CDR3: CASSPGTSYEQYF
DNA: TGTGCCAGTAGTCCCGGGACTAGCTACGAGCAGTACTTC

D: TRBD2
V: TRBV4-3
J: TRBJ2-7
length: 13
size: once
CDR3: CASSQVGGSEQYF
DNA: TGCGCCAGCAGCCAAGTGGGAGGGAGTGAGCAGTACTTC

D: TRBD1
V: TRBV4-3
J: TRBJ2-7
length: 14
size: once
CDR3: CASSIWTGSYEQYF
DNA: TGCGCCAGCAGCATCTGGACAGGTTCCTACGAGCAGTACTTC

D: -
V: TRBV2
J: TRBJ2-7
length: 15
size: -
CDR3: CASSDRAGGPYEQYF
DNA: TGTGCCAGCAGTGACCGGGCCGGGGGGCCCTACGAGCAGTACTTC

D: TRBD2
V: TRBV5-4
J: TRBJ2-7
length: 13
size: -
CDR3: CASSGGLAYEQYF
DNA: TGTGCCAGCAGCGGGGGACTAGCCTACGAGCAGTACTTC

D: -
V: TRBV27
J: TRBJ2-5
length: 14
size: -
CDR3: CASSLTGSYETQYF
DNA: TGTGCCAGCAGTTTAACCGGGTCTTATGAGACCCAGTACTTC

D: -
V: TRBV27
J: TRBJ1-1
length: 14
size: -
CDR3: CASSPGAANTEAFF
DNA: TGTGCCAGCAGTCCCGGGGCGGCGAACACTGAAGCTTTCTTT

D: TRBD2
V: TRBV7-2
J: TRBJ2-3
length: 15
size: -
CDR3: CASSFWAGGLDTQYF
DNA: TGTGCCAGCAGCTTTTGGGCGGGAGGGTTAGATACGCAGTATTTT

D: -
V: TRBV7-2
J: TRBJ2-1
length: 15
size: -
CDR3: CASSYLGVIGPSQFF
DNA: TGTGCCAGCAGCTATTTGGGGGTAATTGGGCCCTCGCAGTTCTTC

D: -
V: TRBV6-5
J: TRBJ2-1
length: 12
size: -
CDR3: CASIPGVNEQFF
DNA: TGTGCCAGCATCCCGGGGGTAAATGAGCAGTTCTTC

D: -
V: TRBV5-6
J: TRBJ2-7
length: 15
size: -
CDR3: CASSLGQSRAYEQYF
DNA: TGTGCCAGCAGCTTGGGACAGTCCCGAGCCTACGAGCAGTACTTC

D: -
V: TRBV6-5
J: TRBJ1-5
length: 14
size: -
CDR3: CASRSRGPNQPQHF
DNA: TGTGCCAGCAGATCTCGGGGTCCCAATCAGCCCCAGCATTTT

D: -
V: TRBV29-1
J: TRBJ1-1
length: 12
size: -
CDR3: CSVEEMNTEAFF
DNA: TGCAGCGTTGAAGAGATGAACACTGAAGCTTTCTTT

D: TRBD2
V: TRBV4-1
J: TRBJ2-2
length: 17
size: -
CDR3: CASSQGPSGGWTGELFF
DNA: TGCGCCAGCAGCCAAGGTCCTAGCGGGGGGTGGACCGGGGAGCTGTTTTTT

D: -
V: TRBV5-8
J: TRBJ2-6
length: 15
size: -
CDR3: CASSVADSGANVLTF
DNA: TGTGCCAGCAGCGTAGCAGACTCTGGGGCCAACGTCCTGACTTTC

D: -
V: TRBV11-2
J: TRBJ2-7
length: 16
size: -
CDR3: CASSRPRTPNTYEQYF
DNA: TGTGCCAGCAGCCGTCCCCGGACACCCAACACCTACGAGCAGTACTTC

D: TRBD1
V: TRBV19
J: TRBJ1-2
length: 14
size: -
CDR3: CASSWDSEGYGYTF
DNA: TGTGCCAGTAGTTGGGACAGCGAGGGTTATGGCTACACCTTC

D: -
V: TRBV6-5
J: TRBJ2-7
length: 13
size: -
CDR3: CASRSDPDYEQYF
DNA: TGTGCCAGCAGATCGGACCCAGACTACGAGCAGTACTTC

D: TRBD1
V: TRBV30
J: TRBJ2-1
length: 16
size: -
CDR3: CAWSVRGGGYYNEQFF
DNA: TGTGCCTGGAGTGTAAGAGGGGGCGGATACTACAATGAGCAGTTCTTC

D: -
V: TRBV30
J: TRBJ1-4
length: 13
size: -
CDR3: CAWNAGVGEKLFF
DNA: TGTGCCTGGAATGCGGGTGTAGGTGAAAAACTGTTTTTT

D: -
V: TRBV19
J: TRBJ2-2
length: 12
size: few
CDR3: CASLAYTGELFF
DNA: TGTGCCAGCCTAGCATACACCGGGGAGCTGTTTTTT

D: -
V: TRBV5-6
J: TRBJ2-1
length: 15
size: -
CDR3: CASSPEGVLYNEQFF
DNA: TGTGCCAGCAGCCCCGAAGGGGTCCTCTACAATGAGCAGTTCTTC

D: -
V: TRBV13
J: TRBJ2-2
length: 13
size: once
CDR3: CASSLKGTGELFF
DNA: TGTGCCAGCAGCTTAAAAGGTACCGGGGAGCTGTTTTTT

D: -
V: TRBV7-2
J: TRBJ2-1
length: 14
size: once
CDR3: CASSPRDTYNEQFF
DNA: TGTGCCAGCAGCCCCCGGGACACCTACAATGAGCAGTTCTTC

D: -
V: TRBV13
J: TRBJ2-1
length: 13
size: -
CDR3: CASSSDGGNEQFF
DNA: TGTGCCAGCAGTTCGGACGGAGGGAATGAGCAGTTCTTC